Shown below are 15 T cell receptor beta chains from a single sample sequenced in a study of cytomegalovirus exposure and HLA in healthy donors. It was with 60 Vbeta and 13 Jbeta primers that the PCR ran. The repertoire was sequenced with immunoSEQ multiplex PCR; TCRdb's copy has only in-frame clones and lacks some. The sample has 150,000 to 200,000 clones, around 78% seen once; the top ten hold about 1%. Specimen: PBMCs. These receptors all come from a woman in her thirties or forties in good health and CMV-seronegative.

The chain uses TRBV5-6 and TRBJ1-2, with D possibly matching TRBD1 (6 bases). In germline, CDR1 is SGHDT, CDR2 YYEEEE. CDR3 length: 13 residues. Trimming stripped 2 bases from V and 8 bases from J, with 13 bases between. The CDR3 coding sequence is TGTGCCAGCAGCTTTTCAGGGGATGGAGGCTACACCTTC. Its translation: CASSFSGDGGYTF.

The V call is TRBV7-3, the J call TRBJ1-1, with D uncertain. Trimming took off 4 bases at V and 0 bases at J, with 12 bases between the two ends. Germline CDR1 is SGHTA and CDR2 is FQGTGA. This CDR3 has 15 residues. This CDR3 reads CASSSRPYLNTEAFF. CDR3 in DNA: TGTGCCAGCAGCTCCCGCCCGTACTTGAACACTGAAGCTTTCTTT. The full variable domain, in which reference TRBV7-3 and TRBJ1-1 provide the parts outside the CDR3, is GAGVSQTPSNKVTEKGKYVELRCDPISGHTALYWYRQSLGQGPEFLIYFQGTGAADDSGLPNDRFFAVRPEGSVSTLKIQRTERGDSAVYLCASSSRPYLNTEAFFGQGTRLTVV.

This chain links TRBV18 with TRBJ2-1, with 7 bases identical to TRBD2. Germline V lookup: CDR1 KGHSH, CDR2 LQKENI. The CDR3 extends over 15 amino acids. The J segment lost 3 bases and the V segment lost 4 bases, leaving 6 bases of the junction unmatched. The CDR3 reads CASSHLAADYNEQFF. In DNA, the CDR3 is TGTGCCAGCTCACATCTAGCGGCGGACTACAATGAGCAGTTCTTC. Based on the CDR3 plus reference TRBV18 and TRBJ2-1, the full variable domain is NAGVMQNPRHLVRRRGQEARLRCSPMKGHSHVYWYRQLPEEGLKFMVYLQKENIIDESGMPKERFSAEFPKEGPSILRIQQVVRGDSAAYFCASSHLAADYNEQFFGPGTRLTVL.

The chain joins TRBV19 to TRBJ2-5; a possible D gene is TRBD1 (6 bases). The ends were cut back, 3 bases at V and 7 bases at J, with 6 bases in the middle. From germline, CDR1 is LNHDA and CDR2 SQIVND (reference sequence). The CDR3 length is 11 residues. The CDR3 reads CASSMDRTQYF. The CDR3 DNA follows: TGTGCCAGTAGTATGGACAGGACCCAGTACTTC. The full variable domain, completed using reference TRBV19 and TRBJ2-5, is DGGITQSPKYLFRKEGQNVTLSCEQNLNHDAMYWYRQDPGQGLRLIYYSQIVNDFQKGDIAEGYSVSREKKESFPLTVTSAQKNPTAFYLCASSMDRTQYFGPGTRLLVL.

About this clone itself: An end of the junction differs from the germline gene, which may be a read error. V usage is TRBV5-6 and J usage is TRBJ2-5; TRBD1 is a possible D gene (6 bases). This CDR3 spans 13 amino acids. The germline gives CDR1 SGHDT, CDR2 YYEEEE. This CDR3 reads CASSSGQKETRYF. The CDR3 nucleotides are TGTGCCAGCAGCTCTGGACAGAAAGAGACCCGGTACTTC.

This sequence joins TRBV23-1 and TRBJ1-1; D not certain. TRBV23-1 is an ORF, and what it does is uncertain. Trimming cost V 2 bases and J 4 bases, with 11 bases left between them. This CDR3 region has 14 residues. The CDR3 sequence is CASSQLYRSTEAFF. CDR3 DNA: TGCGCCAGCAGTCAACTTTATAGGAGCACTGAAGCTTTCTTT.

This chain uses TRBV6-4 with TRBJ1-1; the D is unclear. The length of the CDR3 is 14 residues. V lost 4 bases, J lost 6 bases, and 15 bases lay in between. CDR1 MRHNA and CDR2 SNTAGT come from the germline V gene. CDR3 protein: CASSVDRERSEAFF. CDR3 nucleotides: TGTGCCAGCAGTGTGGACCGGGAAAGATCTGAAGCTTTCTTT.

There are a few counts of this clone. This chain uses TRBV9 with TRBJ1-6, with D possibly being TRBD1 (5 bases). The CDR3 spans 16 residues. In germline, CDR1 is SGDLS, CDR2 YYNGEE. V lost 0 bases and J 8 bases, leaving 15 bases between the germline ends. The CDR3 sequence: CASSVDSWGGDSPLHF. CDR3 coding DNA: TGTGCCAGCAGCGTAGATTCCTGGGGGGGAGATTCACCCCTCCACTTT.

The V and J genes are TRBV5-6 and TRBJ2-5; 12 bases are shared with TRBD2. The V segment lost 1 base and the J segment 2 bases; nucleotides outside the gene matches: 9. Germline V gene lookup returns CDR1 SGHDT and CDR2 YYEEEE. The CDR3 length is 18 residues. The CDR3 bases are TGTGCCAGCAGCTTGCTGGCTAGCGGGAGGGGACCTCAAGAGACCCAGTACTTC. It codes for CASSLLASGRGPQETQYF. Based on the CDR3 plus reference TRBV5-6 and TRBJ2-5, the full variable domain is DAGVTQSPTHLIKTRGQQVTLRCSPKSGHDTVSWYQQALGQGPQFIFQYYEEEERQRGNFPDRFSGHQFPNYSSELNVNALLLGDSALYLCASSLLASGRGPQETQYFGPGTRLLVL.

The gene calls are TRBV5-1 and TRBJ2-2; D perhaps matches TRBD1 (6 bases). Trimming left V 5 bases short and J 6 bases short, with 17 bases between. This CDR3 comprises 15 residues. Germline CDR1 SGHRS, CDR2 YFSETQ. The CDR3 sequence is CASSQQGRDAGELFF. The CDR3 nucleotides read TGCGCCAGCAGTCAACAGGGTAGAGACGCCGGGGAGCTGTTTTTT.

The chain links TRBV30 to TRBJ1-2; 8 bases are a match to TRBD1. Germline V gene data show CDR1 as GTSNPN and CDR2 as SVGIG (reference sequence). Trimming removed 5 bases from V and 8 bases from J; junction bases left unmatched: 7. This CDR3 contains 12 residues. The CDR3 protein is CAWGGQGEGYTF. CDR3 nucleotide sequence: TGTGCCTGGGGAGGACAGGGAGAAGGCTACACCTTC.

This sequence joins TRBV25-1 and TRBJ1-4; TRBD1 is a possible D gene (6 bases). Germline V gene lookup returns CDR1 MGHDK and CDR2 SYGVNS. V gave up 2 bases and J gave up 3 bases, with 10 bases separating them. The length of the CDR3 is 15 residues. The CDR3 is CASSEPRGPNEKLFF. Written as DNA, the CDR3 is TGTGCCAGCAGTGAACCCAGGGGTCCTAATGAAAAACTGTTTTTT.

In DNA form, the CDR3 reads TGTGCCAGCAGCACAGGGTTCCCCGGGGAGCTGTTTTTT. Residues: CASSTGFPGELFF. V and J are TRBV7-3 and TRBJ2-2; D may be TRBD1 (6 bases). The CDR3 spans 13 residues. The germline gives CDR1 SGHTA, CDR2 FQGTGA. V was trimmed by 5 bases and J by 6 bases, leaving 10 bases between them.

The chain joins TRBV6-4 to TRBJ2-5; 9 bases agree with TRBD2. Looked up from germline, CDR1 is MRHNA and CDR2 is SNTAGT. The CDR3 sequence is 15 residues long. Trimming removed 6 bases from V and 1 base from J; junction bases left unmatched: 6. CDR3 sequence (DNA): TGTGCCAGCAGGAGCCCGGGACTAGCCCAAGAGACCCAGTACTTC. It codes for CASRSPGLAQETQYF.

The V gene is TRBV7-6, the J gene TRBJ2-7, with D perhaps matching TRBD1 (6 bases). V gave up 5 bases and J gave up 2 bases, with 16 bases separating them. The CDR3 is 15 amino acids. Germline lookup yields CDR1 SGHVS and CDR2 FNYEAQ. CDR3 bases: TGTGCCAGCAGCCTGGGGGCGGGTATAGCCTACGAGCAGTACTTC. It specifies CASSLGAGIAYEQYF. Complete variable domain (other parts from reference TRBV7-6 and TRBJ2-7): GAGVSQSPRYKVTKRGQDVALRCDPISGHVSLYWYRQALGQGPEFLTYFNYEAQQDKSGLPNDRFSAERPEGSISTLTIQRTEQRDSAMYRCASSLGAGIAYEQYFGPGTRLTVT.